This T cell receptor (beta chain) is drawn from a study of blood T cell repertoires in COVID-19 (dated by TCRdb to about 2020). Notes on the research overall: For ImmuneRACE Cohort 3, a participant was defined as recovered based on two consecutive negative NP/OP PCR tests, clearance by a healthcare professional, or resolution of symptoms. The collaborator samples originated in the United States, Italy and Spain and spanned the acute and convalescent phases of COVID-19. The material from the prospective study consisted of cDNA or gDNA derived from T cells, B-cell-depleted T cells, or PBMCs. Subjects who had been exposed to COVID-19, were actively infected with it, or had recovered from it provided the deeply sampled blood TCRbeta repertoires that made up the dataset. The repertoires were released in a freely available public database meant as a resource for research on the immune response to SARS-CoV-2. Samples were obtained from the ongoing ImmuneRACE study (first 160 participants) and from 1,254 subjects provided by 6 global collaborators. Sample metadata almost always included a de-identified subject ID, COVID-19 status, age in years and sex. Where available, HLA class I and class II types were obtained from metadata supplied by the sample provider rather than from assay-based typing. Findings and caveats that apply to the study as a whole: The quantity of clinical and demographic metadata differed by source and by participant and was supplied without curation.

Comment on this clone: Its antigen is not yet known. Per-base qualities were not stored, and no clone one base away is much larger.

V is shortened by 5 bases, J by 3 bases, and the region joining them spans 15 bases. The germline V gene specifies KGHDR as CDR1 and SFDVKD as CDR2. From the cysteine up to the phenylalanine, the CDR3 has a length of 15 residues. CDR3 DNA is the only sequence kept; it has 45 bases, read in frame from the first base. TCRbeta CDR3 regions were amplified from genomic DNA using the immunoSEQ Assay, a bias-controlled multiplex PCR. On the authors' methods: The number of nucleated cells in each sample was estimated from the amplification of reference gene primers within the assay. Sequence reads were collapsed and filtered to measure the absolute abundance of every unique TCRbeta CDR3 rearrangement. For each sample, productive Simpson clonality was calculated by taking the square root of Simpson's diversity index across productive rearrangements. Not all clones reach the TCRdb copy of this immuneACCESS table, which keeps in-frame sequences only. Checked studies attribute under half of the gap to unresolved V genes and leave the rest unexplained. V, J and clone size reflect that table, while D and trimming were determined from the DNA. This sample lists roughly 210,000 clones; around 90% were detected once. Around 7% of the sample is in the top ten clones.

Participants in the prospective study were enrolled through a virtual design, were aged 18 to 89 years, and lived in 24 United States geographic areas. To assign participants to cohorts, the prospective study relied on clinical history that participants themselves reported in a screening survey and a study questionnaire. In the prospective study, mobile phlebotomists collected whole blood, serum and a nasopharyngeal or oropharyngeal swab from each participant. Additional blood draws and questionnaires over an approximately two-month period could optionally be provided by prospective study participants. Before DNA extraction, prospective study blood samples were shipped either frozen or at room temperature.

The source material was PBMCs or T cells enriched from blood (not recorded which). The chain joins TRBV24-1 to TRBJ1-1; TRBD1 is a weak D gene call, 5 bases matching. The receptor's source is a man between 25 and 39 years old in a cohort exposed to, infected with or recovered from COVID-19 (not recorded which). At the DNA level, the sequence is TGTGCCACCAGTGGTTCAGGGAATATGGACACTGAAGCTTTCTTT. This yields the protein CATSGSGNMDTEAFF.